One and the same sample provided the 3 T cell receptor beta chains below, sequenced in a study of blood T cell repertoires in COVID-19. Sequencing used immunoSEQ multiplex PCR; TCRdb keeps in-frame clones, though not all of them. There are 400,000 to 450,000 clones in the sample; 80% to 90% occur only once, and over 1.3% lies in the top ten. Sequencing was performed on peripheral blood. These receptors were taken from a woman aged 25-40 years with active or convalescent COVID-19.

The chain couples TRBV19 to TRBJ1-1, with TRBD1 matching over 7 bases. The CDR3 consists of 13 residues. Germline CDR1 LNHDA, CDR2 SQIVND (reference sequence). Germline trimming cut 6 bases from V and 6 bases from J; bases unmatched to any gene: 7. CDR3 nucleotides: TGTGCCAGTAGGACAGGGAGGACGGCTGAAGCTTTCTTT. As protein: CASRTGRTAEAFF.

In its sample, this clone was seen once. V is TRBV2 and J is TRBJ1-2; D perhaps matches TRBD1 (6 bases). Trimming stripped 7 bases from V and 6 bases from J, with 21 bases between. This CDR3 has 15 amino acids. From germline, CDR1 is SNHLY and CDR2 FYNNEI. The CDR3 loop reads CASIPEGRGVHGYTF. The DNA for the CDR3 is TGTGCCAGCATACCTGAGGGCAGGGGAGTACATGGCTACACCTTC.

CDR3 protein: CASSQGGGRTDTQYF. The CDR3, as DNA: TGTGCCAGCAGCCAGGGCGGGGGTCGGACAGATACGCAGTATTTT. This chain connects TRBV3-1 (or the pseudogene TRBV3-2) to TRBJ2-3, with 7 bases matching TRBD2. V lost 3 bases and J lost 3; bases outside the gene matches: 6. Germline CDR1 and CDR2: LGHDT and YNNKEL (reference sequence). The CDR3 totals 15 residues.